This T cell receptor (beta chain) was retrieved from a study of regulatory T cells in long-lasting Graves disease. The CDR3 sequence is 15 residues long. CDR1 and CDR2 from the germline V gene are SGDLS and YYNGEE. After removal of 1 base from V and 2 bases from J, the junction contained 3 bases not matched to a gene. Study-level points and caveats: Patients with persistent disease shared 2,741 public clonotypes, outpacing the roughly 1,000 shared by new patients.

Library construction for TCR beta used iRepertoire HTBI primers and Arm-PCR of CDR3 regions. TCRdb re-derived calls from the multiplex PCR reads in MiXCR, one entry per CDR3 protein. The sample has 620,000 or so distinct CDR3 sequences; 16% are singletons. Indicated time point: newly diagnosed GD, antithyroid drugs for less than 3 months. Researchers made the TCR library from RNA that was extracted from PBMCs. This clonotype was seen at least ten times. No antigen is known for it. This sample also appeared in a second study, on T cells in Graves' hyperthyroidism and ophthalmopathy.

This material consisted of peripheral blood mononuclear cells (PBMCs), taken at new diagnosis, from a patient treated with antithyroid drugs. This chain joins TRBV9 and TRBJ1-3; 7 bases line up with TRBD1. The TCR was taken from a woman in her 30s with Graves disease. Written as DNA, the CDR3 is TGTGCCAGCAGCGTATGGGGGACAGCTGGAAACACCATATATTTT. Protein product: CASSVWGTAGNTIYF.